This TCR beta chain was identified during a study of T cells after yellow fever vaccination. General study results and limits: By day 5 rather than day 15, the secondary response had peaked, though it was weaker. Re-detected after boosting: most primary clones, around 96% of CD4 and around 86% of CD8. Just a small share of clonotypes turned up in the CD4 compartment as well as the CD8 compartment.

This clonotype was seen many times. Its antigen is undetermined. Researchers made TCR cDNA using 5'RACE template switching, and this step added a universal primer site and UMIs. TCRdb reprocessed the 5' RACE reads with MiXCR, giving one entry per CDR3 protein. This sample has more than 110,000 distinct CDR3 sequences, with approximately 6.6% found just once. This CDR3 has 16 residues. V was trimmed by 4 bases and J by 6 bases, leaving 19 bases between them. Germline CDR1 SEHNR, CDR2 FQNEAQ (reference sequence). Sequencing was performed on CD4+ T cells sorted from PBMCs, taken 10 days after the yellow fever booster vaccination. V gene TRBV7-9 combines with J gene TRBJ1-5; no clear D gene. The origin of this receptor is a young man who received the YFV17D yellow fever vaccine. Written as DNA, the CDR3 is TGTGCCAGCAGCTCTGTGGGAGGTGCAGGAGGTCAGCCCCAGCATTTT. Translation: CASSSVGGAGGQPQHF.